This TCR beta chain came from a study of blood T cell repertoires in COVID-19. As for the study in general: Sites in the United States, Italy and Spain provided acute and convalescent COVID-19 samples.

The CDR3 has 17 residues. J was trimmed by 2 bases and V by 3 bases; bases with no gene match: 8. Germline-derived CDR1 and CDR2 are LNHDA and SQIVND (reference sequence). Per the study methods: Amplification of reference gene primers was used by the study to estimate nucleated cell counts. TCRdb's copy holds only in-frame clones and misses some; the assay was immunoSEQ multiplex PCR. V and J calls plus clone size are reproduced from that table; the DNA served to infer D and trimming. The table shows 250,000 to 300,000 clones, with 81% occurring only once. The sequenced material came from peripheral blood. The TCR sequence derives from a woman aged 55-69 years with active or convalescent COVID-19. The genes are TRBV19 and TRBJ2-2, with 8 bases fitting TRBD1. The CDR3 reads CASSIVGQGSNTGELFF. The CDR3 bases are TGTGCCAGTAGTATTGTCGGACAGGGCTCAAACACCGGGGAGCTGTTTTTT.